This TCR beta chain was recorded in a study of T-cell memory formation after mild COVID-19. A single record per CDR3 protein comes from TCRdb applying MiXCR to the 5' RACE reads. The sample includes some 130,000 distinct CDR3 sequences, roughly 15% seen only once; the top ten take roughly 13%. This clonotype was seen only a few times. From germline, CDR1 is SGHRS and CDR2 YFSETQ. V gave up 1 base and J gave up 0 bases, with 13 bases separating them. This CDR3 comprises 16 residues. What was sequenced was PBMCs or a T cell subset sorted from them (not recorded which). The receptor's source is an adult woman who had mild COVID-19 (a few samples of this study predate the infection). Cell type and time point are not known. This rearrangement joins TRBV5-1 to TRBJ1-1; TRBD1 might be the D (6 bases). As DNA, the CDR3 is TGCGCCAGCAGCTTGAGGACAGTCCTCTTGAACACTGAAGCTTTCTTT. It yields the protein CASSLRTVLLNTEAFF. Based on the CDR3 plus reference TRBV5-1 and TRBJ1-1, the full variable domain is KAGVTQTPRYLIKTRGQQVTLSCSPISGHRSVSWYQQTPGQGLQFLFEYFSETQRNKGNFPGRFSGRQFSNSRSEMNVSTLELGDSALYLCASSLRTVLLNTEAFFGQGTRLTVV.